This T cell receptor (beta chain) was identified in a study of blood T cells in healthy people across ages. Study conclusions and caveats: Donor CMV status was unknown, possibly confounding expanded clonotype changes. Long-lived donors exceeded aged donors in naive CD4+ cells and diversity. Researchers report that TCR beta diversity correlated strongly with naive T cell percentage.

Extracted total RNA amounted to at least 5 micrograms for each sample. A second 7 to 11 cycle PCR used barcoded and J-beta primers. TCRdb called the 5' RACE reads again in MiXCR, with one record for every CDR3 protein. The repertoire has 1.5 million to 2 million distinct CDR3 sequences, about 31% of them found once; the top ten carry about 11%. With V trimmed by 1 base and J by 9 bases, 5 bases remained unmatched. CDR1 and CDR2 (germline): SQVTM, ANQGSEA. The CDR3 consists of 12 residues. This clonotype was seen at least ten times. The antigen is unknown. This TCR derives from a woman under 40 in good health. The sequencing sample was made of blood. The chain links TRBV29-1 to TRBJ2-7, with TRBD1 identical over 8 bases. Here the CDR3 DNA reads TGCAGCGTTGAAGCGGACAGGGAGTGGCAGTACTTC. Its translation: CSVEADREWQYF.